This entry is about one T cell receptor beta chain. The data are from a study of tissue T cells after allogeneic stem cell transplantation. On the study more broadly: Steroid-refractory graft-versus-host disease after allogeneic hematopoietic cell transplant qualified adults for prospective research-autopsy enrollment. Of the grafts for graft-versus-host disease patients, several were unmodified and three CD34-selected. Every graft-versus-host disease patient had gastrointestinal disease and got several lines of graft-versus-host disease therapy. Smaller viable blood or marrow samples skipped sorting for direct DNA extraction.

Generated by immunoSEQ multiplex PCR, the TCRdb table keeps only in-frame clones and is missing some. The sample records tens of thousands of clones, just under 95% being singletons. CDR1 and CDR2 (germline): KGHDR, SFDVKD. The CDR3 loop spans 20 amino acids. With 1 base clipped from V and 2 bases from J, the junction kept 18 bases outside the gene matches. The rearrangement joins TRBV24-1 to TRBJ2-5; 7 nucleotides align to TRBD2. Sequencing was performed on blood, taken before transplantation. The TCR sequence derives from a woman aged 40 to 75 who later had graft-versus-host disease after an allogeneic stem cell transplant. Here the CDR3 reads CATSDLLVGEGPTPQETQYF. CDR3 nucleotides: TGTGCCACCAGTGATTTACTAGTGGGGGAGGGCCCCACGCCGCAAGAGACCCAGTACTTC.